Listed here are 8 T cell receptor beta chains from one sample, sequenced in a study of shared clonotypes between healthy human individuals. Naive CD8 cells lacked CD45RO and underwent positive selection for CCR7, leaving out terminally differentiated effector memory CD45RA+ cells. Sequencing was performed with immunoSEQ multiplex PCR; in TCRdb, only in-frame clones are kept and a portion is missing. Seen here are 2 million to 2.5 million clones, 85% to 95% observed once, and the top ten hold over 1.5%. The sample taken for sequencing was naive CD8+ T cells from PBMCs. All receptors derive from a man in his late teens or twenties in good health. Some clones in this sample may be carry-over from other donors' samples.

In its sample, this clone was seen a few times. In the same sample, other DNA sequences code for this CDR3. The genes are TRBV7-9 and TRBJ1-4; 8 positions match TRBD1. Trimming took 5 bases from V and 3 from J; bases not matched to a gene: 8. Germline CDR1 reads SEHNR; CDR2 reads FQNEAQ (reference sequence). The CDR3 totals 16 residues. The CDR3 region has the DNA TGTGCCAGCAGCCCCCAAGGACAGGGTCCTAATGAAAAACTGTTTTTT. It is translated as CASSPQGQGPNEKLFF.

V gene TRBV5-6 combines with J gene TRBJ2-2; D call uncertain. The CDR3 runs to 18 residues. Germline V gives CDR1 SGHDT, CDR2 YYEEEE. V lost 1 base, J lost 5 bases, and 21 bases lay in between. DNA for the CDR3: TGTGCCAGCAGCTTGATGCGCAGCCGTATTCGGAAGACCGGGGAGCTGTTTTTT. Translation: CASSLMRSRIRKTGELFF.

The rearrangement links TRBV4-2 to TRBJ1-1; TRBD1 is a possible D gene (5 bases). The germline V and J ends were trimmed by 4 bases and 4 bases, with 16 bases remaining between them. This CDR3 contains 15 residues. The germline V gene has CDR1 LGHNA and CDR2 YNFKEQ. The CDR3: CASSLRDSQVTEAFF. The CDR3 DNA is TGTGCCAGCAGCCTACGGGACTCCCAGGTCACTGAAGCTTTCTTT.

V gene TRBV7-9 combines with J gene TRBJ2-5, with a weak D call TRBD2 (5 bases). V dropped 2 bases and J dropped 5 bases, with 18 bases sitting between them. This CDR3 contains 16 residues. The germline gives CDR1 SEHNR, CDR2 FQNEAQ (reference sequence). Here the CDR3 DNA reads TGTGCCAGCAGCTTACTTGGACCCACTCCGGGGGAGACCCAGTACTTC. This translates into CASSLLGPTPGETQYF.

The chain recombines TRBV5-4 with TRBJ2-7; 16 bases align to TRBD2. J was trimmed by 3 bases and V by 4 bases; bases with no gene match: 4. From germline, CDR1 is SGHNT and CDR2 YYREEE (reference sequence). The CDR3 length is 16 residues. The CDR3 nucleotides read TGTGCCAGCAGCGAGGGACTAGCGGGAGGGAACTACGAGCAGTACTTC. As protein: CASSEGLAGGNYEQYF. The whole variable domain, remainder taken from reference TRBV5-4 and TRBJ2-7, is ETGVTQSPTHLIKTRGQQVTLRCSSQSGHNTVSWYQQALGQGPQFIFQYYREEENGRGNFPPRFSGLQFPNYSSELNVNALELDDSALYLCASSEGLAGGNYEQYFGPGTRLTVT.

V gene TRBV2 combines with J gene TRBJ2-5, with D maybe TRBD1 (5 bases). Germline-derived CDR1 and CDR2 are SNHLY and FYNNEI. The germline V and J ends were trimmed by 3 bases and 6 bases, with 14 bases remaining between them. The CDR3 consists of 14 residues. CDR3 in amino acids: CASSESWGEQTQYF. For the CDR3, the DNA is TGTGCCAGCAGTGAGTCGTGGGGCGAGCAGACCCAGTACTTC.

On this clone: The sample carries other DNA sequences with the same CDR3. The rearrangement links TRBV10-3 to TRBJ2-3; D is undetermined. CDR1 ENHRY and CDR2 SYGVKD come from the germline V gene. The CDR3 is 13 residues long. With 3 bases removed from V and 0 bases from J, the gap between germline ends came to 4 bases. CDR3: CAISEGSTDTQYF. In DNA, the CDR3 is TGTGCCATCAGTGAAGGGAGCACAGATACGCAGTATTTT.

The rearrangement joins TRBV19 to TRBJ2-5; 8 positions match TRBD2. The CDR3 length is 19 residues. V lost 1 base, J lost 2 bases, and 15 bases stayed unmatched. From germline, CDR1 is LNHDA and CDR2 SQIVND (reference sequence). The chain's CDR3 is CASSIVVRIAGQKQETQYF. The CDR3 coding sequence is TGTGCCAGTAGTATAGTAGTGAGGATAGCGGGACAAAAACAAGAGACCCAGTACTTC.